These T cell receptor beta chains were read from a single sample in a study of T cell responses to AZD1222 COVID-19 vaccine. Generated by immunoSEQ multiplex PCR, the TCRdb table keeps only in-frame clones and is missing some. This table has some 170,000 clones, approximately 92% appearing once. This specimen was peripheral blood, taken 28 days after the second dose of the MenACWY control vaccine. The receptor set was obtained from an adult who received the MenACWY meningococcal vaccine as a control. CDR3s include the opening cysteine and the closing phenylalanine or tryptophan. Each record gives: V gene, J gene, CDR3 protein.

>TRBV6-5|TRBJ1-2
CASSPRGGRGYTF
>TRBV29-1|TRBJ1-2
CSVAATGDIGYTF
>TRBV7-2|TRBJ2-5
CASSLGIQETQYF
>TRBV10-2|TRBJ1-4
CASSSGMGNEKLFF
>TRBV28|TRBJ1-2
CASSLDGLRSYTF
>TRBV27|TRBJ2-3
CASSRSFQDTQYF
>TRBV19|TRBJ1-3
CASSISGSGNTIYF
>TRBV27|TRBJ1-5
CASSPGTGGDQPQHF
>TRBV24-1|TRBJ2-3
CATSRTGQDTQYF
>TRBV6-5|TRBJ1-1
CASSSGQGMGEAFF
>TRBV7-2|TRBJ1-4
CASSLTPRTGPFF
>TRBV11-3|TRBJ2-7
CASSPRGGDYEQYF
>TRBV3-1/TRBV3-2|TRBJ2-5
CASSPRGTGGTRTQYF
>TRBV24-1|TRBJ1-2
CATSDLTVEYGYTF
>TRBV27|TRBJ1-5
CASSLYRGGSQPQHF
>TRBV5-5|TRBJ1-1
CASSPGTANTEAFF
>TRBV9|TRBJ2-3
CASSPRTSTDTQYF
>TRBV28|TRBJ2-2
CASSRQVRTGELFF
>TRBV2|TRBJ2-1
CASTATLSVEQFF
>TRBV30|TRBJ2-1
CAWSVGRNEQFF
>TRBV3-1/TRBV3-2|TRBJ2-5
CASSQVLGRTQYF
>TRBV2|TRBJ1-2
CASRPGGEMFYTF
>TRBV5-6|TRBJ1-2
CASSSRPVANYGYTF
>TRBV15|TRBJ2-5
CATTVTLGWQETQYF